This T cell receptor (beta chain) was profiled in a study of monozygotic twins with inflammatory bowel disease. During cDNA synthesis, UMIs that each contained a 6-nucleotide sample barcode were added by means of template switching. Two nested PCRs, of roughly 17 and 9 cycles, processed TCRalpha and TCRbeta cDNA. TCRdb reprocessed the 5' RACE reads, with one entry per CDR3 protein and no DNA. The repertoire table contains around 100,000 distinct CDR3 sequences. The blood volume drawn from each donor was roughly 2.5 ml. Germline V lookup: CDR1 LGHDT, CDR2 YNNKEL (reference sequence). The CDR3 length is 15 residues.

Material for sequencing was blood. The chain is built from TRBV3-1 and TRBJ2-6. The source of this sequence is a human donor with ulcerative colitis or Crohn's disease, or a healthy co-twin of an affected twin (not recorded which). The CDR3: CASSQDFSGANVLTF.